The 15 T cell receptor beta chains reported below all come from one sample, sequenced in a study of breast tumors, draining lymph nodes, adjacent tissues. Via MiXCR, TCRdb re-called the multiplex PCR reads, giving one row per CDR3 protein. The data hold around 50,000 distinct CDR3 sequences, with 23% observed a single time. The specimen sequenced was breast tumor tissue. These TCRs come from a female donor with breast cancer. Some clones in this sample may be carry-over from other donors' samples.

Comments on this clonotype: The CDR3 does not end in the conserved phenylalanine or tryptophan, so this is likely a read error. J is TRBJ2-5 and V is TRBV4-1; D is possibly TRBD2 (5 bases). Germline V CDR1 and CDR2: MGHRA, YSYEKL. V was shortened by 2 bases and J by 6 bases, with 13 bases between the two germline ends. The CDR3 length is 14 residues. The CDR3 reads CASSQSRGWQTQYL. DNA of the CDR3: TGCGCCAGCAGCCAATCGAGAGGGTGGCAGACCCAGTACCTC.

This clonotype was picked up many times. The chain couples TRBV27 to TRBJ1-6; no clear D gene. This CDR3 has 16 residues. The V gene's germline CDR1 is MNHEY and CDR2 SMNVEV (reference sequence). The V gene lost 6 bases and the J gene lost 0 bases, with 12 bases spanning the gap. The CDR3 protein is CASRLEGSSYNSPLHF. CDR3 bases: TGTGCCAGCAGGTTGGAGGGTAGCTCCTATAATTCACCCCTCCACTTT.

There are many counts of this clonotype. CDR3: CASSLTGLIQQETQYF. The CDR3 nucleotides are TGTGCCAGCAGCCTGACAGGTCTGATCCAACAAGAGACCCAGTACTTC. The chain has TRBV7-9 and TRBJ2-5, with D maybe TRBD1 (6 bases). The CDR3 is 16 amino acids. The germline gives CDR1 SEHNR, CDR2 FQNEAQ (reference sequence). The ends were cut back, 5 bases at V and 2 bases at J, with 18 bases in the middle.

This clonotype was recorded many times. Its ends do not fully match the called genes, so a read error is possible. The genes are TRBV9 and TRBJ2-7; the match to TRBD1 covers 7 bases. This CDR3 contains 16 residues. CDR1 and CDR2 (germline): SGDLS, YYNGEE. CDR3 region: CASSPRSGTASHEQYF. In DNA form, the CDR3 reads TGTGCTAGCAGCCCACGCTCCGGGACAGCGTCCCACGAGCAGTACTTC.

This clonotype ranks as medium-sized. The V and J genes are TRBV5-1 and TRBJ1-3, with D uncertain. This CDR3 spans 16 amino acids. V lost 4 bases, J lost 0 bases, and 14 bases lay in between. Germline lookup yields CDR1 SGHRS and CDR2 YFSETQ. The CDR3 region is CASSPGGVNSGNTIYF. The DNA for the CDR3 is TGCGCCAGCAGCCCCGGCGGTGTGAACTCTGGAAACACCATATATTTT.

This clonotype showed up many times. V is TRBV7-3 and J is TRBJ1-6; TRBD1 matches 7 bases. CDR1 SGHTA and CDR2 FQGTGA come from the germline V gene. The CDR3 consists of 13 residues. V shed 9 bases, J shed 9 bases, and the junction held 8 bases outside the gene matches. CDR3 DNA sequence: TGTGCCAGTCGACAGGGAATAAGTTCACCCCTCCACTTT. Its translation is CASRQGISSPLHF.

The table lists this clonotype with a few counts. V is TRBV18 and J is TRBJ1-3, with 8 bases that match TRBD1. Per the germline V gene, CDR1 is KGHSH and CDR2 is LQKENI. V was pared by 1 base and J by 3 bases, with 5 bases of the junction left unmatched. The CDR3 is made up of 16 amino acids. This CDR3 reads CASSPRTGTDGNTIYF. In DNA, the CDR3 is TGTGCCAGCTCACCACGGACAGGGACAGATGGAAACACCATATATTTT.

This clonotype was detected ten times or more. This sequence joins TRBV6-6 and TRBJ2-7; 7 nucleotides match TRBD2. The CDR3 spans 12 residues. V was clipped by 7 bases and J by 6 bases; unmatched bases: 6. Germline V lookup: CDR1 MNHNY, CDR2 SVGAGI (reference sequence). The CDR3 is CASTHGGGEQYF. The CDR3 DNA reads as TGTGCCAGCACCCACGGCGGGGGCGAGCAGTACTTC.

Ten or more counts support this clonotype. V gene TRBV2 combines with J gene TRBJ2-3, with D tentatively TRBD1 or TRBD2 (5 bases each). The germline gives CDR1 SNHLY, CDR2 FYNNEI. There are 13 residues in the CDR3. For the CDR3, the DNA is TGTGCTCGAGGGGTGGAAAACACAGATACGCAGTATTTT. It translates to CARGVENTDTQYF.

Points on this clonotype: It may be a read error: a sequence one base away is much more abundant. Lacking the conserved final phenylalanine or tryptophan, this CDR3 likely reflects a read error. The chain is built from TRBV7-3 and TRBJ2-5; 10 positions match TRBD1. CDR1 and CDR2 (germline): SGHTA, FQGTGA. V dropped 0 bases and J dropped 3; count of bases not matched to a gene: 4. The CDR3 consists of 16 residues. CDR3 protein: CASSLTHGTGEETQYS. The CDR3 DNA reads as TGTGCCAGCAGCTTAACCCACGGGACAGGGGAAGAGACCCAGTACTCC.

This clonotype occurred many times. V and J are TRBV10-3 and TRBJ1-2, with 7 bases matching TRBD1. Looked up from germline, CDR1 is ENHRY and CDR2 is SYGVKD. The junction had 13 bases not matched to a gene; V was cut back by 5 bases and J by 4 bases. The CDR3 runs 16 residues. The CDR3 bases are TGTGCCATCAGTCTAAAACTTCCGGCAGGGGGCTATGGCTACACCTTC. Translating gives CAISLKLPAGGYGYTF.

This clonotype was seen ten or more times. The DNA of the CDR3 is TGTGCCAGCAGCTTGGCTATAGGGGGCCACACCGGGGAGCTGTTTTTT. It is translated as CASSLAIGGHTGELFF. This sequence joins TRBV5-4 and TRBJ2-2; TRBD1 aligns across 7 bases. This CDR3 spans 16 amino acids. The junction had 5 bases not matched to a gene; V was cut back by 0 bases and J by 3 bases. Looked up from germline, CDR1 is SGHNT and CDR2 is YYREEE (reference sequence). Together with reference TRBV5-4 and TRBJ2-2, the CDR3 gives the full variable domain: ETGVTQSPTHLIKTRGQQVTLRCSSQSGHNTVSWYQQALGQGPQFIFQYYREEENGRGNFPPRFSGLQFPNYSSELNVNALELDDSALYLCASSLAIGGHTGELFFGEGSRLTVL.

This clonotype is medium-sized (0.01 to 0.1%). The chain links TRBV20-1 to TRBJ1-4; unclear D gene. Per germline, CDR1 DFQATT and CDR2 SNEGSKA (reference sequence). This CDR3 spans 14 amino acids. Trimming pared 5 bases from V and 10 bases from J, leaving 20 bases between. CDR3 DNA: TGCAGTGCTCTCCTACAGTCGTCCCTTGGAAAACTGTTTTTT. The encoded protein is CSALLQSSLGKLFF.

This clonotype was observed many times. The chain uses TRBV5-1 and TRBJ2-2; TRBD1 agrees at 11 bases. Germline V gene sequence: CDR1 SGHRS, CDR2 YFSETQ. Trimming took 6 bases from V and 5 from J; bases not matched to a gene: 6. The CDR3 has 15 residues. The CDR3 reads CASKAGTGGTGELFF. DNA of the CDR3: TGCGCCAGCAAGGCCGGGACAGGGGGAACCGGGGAGCTGTTTTTT.

About this clonotype itself: A read error may explain this, as a much larger clone is one base away. The CDR3 end shows no conserved phenylalanine or tryptophan, and so a read error is likely. The CDR3 reads CASSIAAYYGYTL. Here the CDR3 DNA reads TGTGCCAGCTCCATAGCGGCTTACTATGGCTACACCCTC. The chain recombines TRBV18 with TRBJ1-2, with D unresolved. Trimming stripped 6 bases from V and 3 bases from J, with 11 bases between. CDR1 and CDR2 (germline): KGHSH, LQKENI. The CDR3 has 13 residues.